The following is a TCR beta chain sequence with its context. Its antigen is currently unknown. It was into CD45RA+ naive and CD45RA-negative memory subsets that the CD4+ cells were split. The data were taken from a study of shared clonotypes between healthy human individuals. Study summary: Plates per donor: three CD4 naive, three CD4 memory, two CD8 naive, one CD8 memory.

Germline V CDR1 and CDR2: MDHEN, SYDVKM. The V end lost 1 base, the J end lost 14 bases, and 17 bases lay between the germline ends. This CDR3 contains 14 residues. The deep-level immunoSEQ assay was used. Measured with immunoSEQ multiplex PCR; TCRdb has only the in-frame clones, and not every one. The table shows some 1,100,000 clones, with more than 75% occurring only once. Study-wide findings and caveats: Clonotype sharing across a few donors was observed for 5% to 6.5% of naive CD4 clonotypes.

Source material: memory CD4+ T cells from PBMCs. Regarding subset: CD45RA-negative fraction. This chain links TRBV28 with TRBJ1-4; the D gene is possibly TRBD1 (6 bases). This receptor was taken from a man younger than 30 in good health. Some clones in this sample may be carry-over from other donors' samples. The CDR3, as DNA: TGTGCCAGCAGTTTATATCGGGACACTCAGAGGCTGTTTTTT. Translation: CASSLYRDTQRLFF.